Listed below are T cell receptor beta chains from one sample, sequenced in a study of CDR3 diversity in severe acne. TCRdb independently ran MiXCR on the PCR reads; one entry per CDR3 protein. This repertoire shows about 86,000 distinct CDR3 sequences, under 65% found once; its top ten account for 13% to 15%. The material sequenced was blood. The source of these receptors is a male donor in good health, without acne. Both conserved end residues are part of each CDR3. A D gene is named only where the DNA matches it firmly. The size of a clone is reported for some rows only, either as once, few or many, or as a class for expanded clones.

>TRBJ1-1|TRBV20-1|.|many
TGCAGTGCTAGAGAAAGGGACACTGAAGCTTTCTTT
CSARERDTEAFF
>TRBJ2-7|TRBV7-9|TRBD2|.
TGTGCCAGCAGCTTAGTAGCGGGAGGGCGGTCCTACGAGCAGTACTTC
CASSLVAGGRSYEQYF
>TRBJ1-5|TRBV10-3|.|.
TGTGCCATCAGTGATAGGGTGGAACAGCCCCAGCATTTT
CAISDRVEQPQHF
>TRBJ2-3|TRBV25-1|TRBD2|.
TGTGCCAGCAGTGAATTGGCTAGCGGGACTAGCACAGATACGCAGTATTTT
CASSELASGTSTDTQYF
>TRBJ2-3|TRBV5-6|TRBD2|.
TGTGCCAGCAGCCCGGGGGGGTCCACTGATACGCAGTATTTT
CASSPGGSTDTQYF
>TRBJ2-5|TRBV7-9|.|.
.
CASSLGQANEKLFFGSGTQYF
>TRBJ1-6|TRBV28|TRBD1|.
TGTGCCAGCAGTCCCGGGACAGGGGGAGACAATTCACCCCCCCACTTT
CASSPGTGGDNSPPHF
>TRBJ1-1|TRBV3-1|.|many
TGTGCCAGCAGGGGAAACAGTGCGGCCATAGAAGCTTTCTTT
CASRGNSAAIEAFF
>TRBJ1-2|TRBV5-6|TRBD1|.
TGTGCCAGCAGCTTTGGGGACAGCTTATACTATGGCTACACCTTC
CASSFGDSLYYGYTF
>TRBJ2-1|TRBV5-1|TRBD1|.
TGCGCCAGCAGCTTGGAACAGGGGGCGCCCAATGAGCAGTTCTTC
CASSLEQGAPNEQFF
>TRBJ2-1|TRBV7-6|.|medium-sized
TGTGCCAGCAGCTTAGGGCATCTTACCAATGAGCAGTTCTTC
CASSLGHLTNEQFF
>TRBJ1-5|TRBV12-3/TRBV12-4|TRBD1|many
TGTGCCAGTAGACAGGGGAATAGCAATCAGCCCCAGCATTTT
CASRQGNSNQPQHF
>TRBJ2-6|TRBV9|.|.
TGTGCCAGTGAGACGTTCTCTGGGGCCAACGTCCTGACTTTC
CASETFSGANVLTF
>TRBJ2-1|TRBV5-1|TRBD2|medium-sized
TGCGCCAGCAGCTTAGGGACTAGCAATGAGCAGTTCTTC
CASSLGTSNEQFF
>TRBJ2-1|TRBV20-1|TRBD1|.
TGCAGTGCGGCTGGGGCAGGGGGAATAAGTGAGCAGTTCTTC
CSAAGAGGISEQFF
>TRBJ2-7|TRBV5-1|.|.
TGCGCCAGCAGCCTCCGGACGGGACCGTCCTACGAGCAGTACTTC
CASSLRTGPSYEQYF
>TRBJ1-1|TRBV12-3/TRBV12-4|.|many
TGTGCCAGCAGTTCGTTCAGGGGTGACCCTGAAGCTTTCTTT
CASSSFRGDPEAFF
>TRBJ1-5|TRBV5-5|.|many
TGTGCCAGCAGCCCTGGGGAAATCCGGGGAATCCAGCCCCAGCATTTT
CASSPGEIRGIQPQHF